Presented here are 11 T cell receptor beta chains from one specimen sequenced in a study of shared clonotypes between healthy human individuals. The method was immunoSEQ multiplex PCR; TCRdb's version includes in-frame clones alone and lacks a portion of them. Of 2 million to 2.5 million clones in the sample, under 95% were seen once. Sequencing input: naive CD4+ T cells from PBMCs. This sample's subset: CD45RA+ positively selected. Receptors were obtained from a man aged 18 to 35 in good health. Some clones in this sample may be carry-over from other donors' samples.

This clone has a single count. Written as DNA, the CDR3 is TGTGCCAGCTCAGCGGACAGGGGGCAAAGAAACACTGAAGCTTTCTTT. It translates to CASSADRGQRNTEAFF. This sequence joins TRBV18 and TRBJ1-1, with 11 bases that match TRBD1. This CDR3 has 16 amino acids. Trimming removed 5 bases from V and 2 bases from J; junction bases left unmatched: 7. Germline CDR1 reads KGHSH; CDR2 reads LQKENI.

The rearrangement links TRBV29-1 to TRBJ1-3; no firm D call. CDR1 and CDR2 from the germline V gene are SQVTM and ANQGSEA. V dropped 7 bases and J dropped 0 bases, with 4 bases sitting between them. The CDR3 sequence is 11 residues long. The CDR3 DNA reads TGCAGCGGCTACTCTGGAAACACCATATATTTT. It is translated as CSGYSGNTIYF.

CDR3: CASTTAGELFF. CDR3 DNA sequence: TGTGCCAGCACTACCGCGGGGGAACTGTTTTTT. This sequence joins TRBV2 and TRBJ1-4, with a tentative D call TRBD1 (5 bases). The length of the CDR3 is 11 residues. CDR1 and CDR2 from the germline V gene are SNHLY and FYNNEI. The germline V and J ends were trimmed by 7 bases and 12 bases, with 12 bases remaining between them.

The J gene is TRBJ1-3, the V gene TRBV18, with D perhaps matching TRBD1 (6 bases). The CDR3 sequence is 16 residues long. The V and J ends lost 3 bases and 3 bases respectively, with 15 bases between them. The germline gives CDR1 KGHSH, CDR2 LQKENI. CDR3 bases: TGTGCCAGCTCACCCGGGACACCTACTCATGGAAACACCATATATTTT. As protein: CASSPGTPTHGNTIYF.

This sequence joins TRBV4-1 and TRBJ2-5; possibly TRBD1 or TRBD2 for D (5 bases each). Germline CDR1 MGHRA, CDR2 YSYEKL. The CDR3 runs to 14 residues. V gave up 2 bases and J gave up 5 bases, with 12 bases separating them. The CDR3: CASSQNPWGETQYF. The CDR3, as DNA: TGCGCCAGCAGCCAAAACCCGTGGGGGGAGACCCAGTACTTC.

This chain links TRBV10-3 with TRBJ2-3; possible D gene TRBD1, 6 bases. CDR1 and CDR2 from the germline V gene are ENHRY and SYGVKD. The CDR3 runs to 15 residues. V was pared by 0 bases and J by 2 bases, with 9 bases between. This CDR3 is CAISESQGPTDTQYF. The CDR3 nucleotides read TGTGCCATCAGTGAGTCCCAGGGGCCCACAGATACGCAGTATTTT.

This chain uses TRBV4-1 with TRBJ1-5; D possibly corresponds to TRBD1 (5 bases). The CDR3 contains 14 residues. The V end was cut by 1 base, the J end by 7 bases, with 11 bases between. Germline V gives CDR1 MGHRA, CDR2 YSYEKL. The CDR3 DNA follows: TGCGCCAGCAGCCAAGCTGGGGCCGGGCAGCCCCAGCATTTT. Translating gives CASSQAGAGQPQHF.

The chain is built from TRBV19 and TRBJ1-2, with D perhaps matching TRBD1 (6 bases). Germline-derived CDR1 and CDR2 are LNHDA and SQIVND (reference sequence). V dropped 3 bases and J dropped 4 bases, with 15 bases sitting between them. The CDR3 consists of 15 residues. In nucleotides, the CDR3 is TGTGCCAGTAGTATGATCCCCCGGGACACCTATGGCTACACCTTC. It translates to CASSMIPRDTYGYTF.

The rearrangement links TRBV7-2 to TRBJ2-4, with D possibly matching TRBD2 (5 bases). Trimming removed 5 bases from V and 7 bases from J, with 15 bases in between. This CDR3 is built from 14 residues. Germline V gene lookup returns CDR1 SGHTA and CDR2 FQGNSA. The CDR3 region is CASSPQEAGNIQYF. CDR3 in DNA: TGTGCCAGCAGCCCCCAGGAGGCCGGTAACATTCAGTACTTC.

V and J are TRBV5-6 and TRBJ2-7, with TRBD2 identical over 8 bases. The CDR3 sequence is 14 residues long. The germline V gene has CDR1 SGHDT and CDR2 YYEEEE. The trim removed 9 bases at V and 0 bases at J, leaving 8 bases unmatched. For the CDR3, the DNA is TGTGCCACCCGGTTAGCGGGGATCTCCTACGAGCAGTACTTC. It encodes CATRLAGISYEQYF. The variable domain in full, completed from reference TRBV5-6 and TRBJ2-7, reads DAGVTQSPTHLIKTRGQQVTLRCSPKSGHDTVSWYQQALGQGPQFIFQYYEEEERQRGNFPDRFSGHQFPNYSSELNVNALLLGDSALYLCATRLAGISYEQYFGPGTRLTVT.

The J gene is TRBJ1-1, the V gene TRBV28; D is unclear. CDR3 length: 12 amino acids. Germline CDR1 is MDHEN and CDR2 is SYDVKM. Trimming removed 5 bases from V and 9 bases from J, with 13 bases in between. CDR3 bases: TGTGCCAGCAGTGCCGTGGCGGGAAAAGCTTTCTTT. Residues: CASSAVAGKAFF.